Shown below are 17 T cell receptor beta chains from a single sample sequenced in a study of blood T cell repertoires in COVID-19. Sequencing used immunoSEQ multiplex PCR; TCRdb keeps in-frame clones, though not all of them. The repertoire holds 200,000 or so clones, about 88% seen once, with over 15% in the top ten. Sequenced: peripheral blood. These receptors came from a man aged 50-60 years with COVID-19, enrolled during active disease.

The DNA of the CDR3 is TGTGCCAGCTCACCACTTATAGAGTGGGAGGCGATGAACACTGAAGCTTTCTTT. Residues: CASSPLIEWEAMNTEAFF. The chain is built from TRBV18 and TRBJ1-1; D not resolved. The length of the CDR3 is 18 residues. Trimming shortened V by 1 base and J by 0 bases, and 18 bases separated the two germline ends. Germline V gives CDR1 KGHSH, CDR2 LQKENI. Using reference TRBV18 and TRBJ1-1 for the parts outside the CDR3, the full variable domain is NAGVMQNPRHLVRRRGQEARLRCSPMKGHSHVYWYRQLPEEGLKFMVYLQKENIIDESGMPKERFSAEFPKEGPSILRIQQVVRGDSAAYFCASSPLIEWEAMNTEAFFGQGTRLTVV.

The chain joins TRBV6-5 to TRBJ1-6, with 9 bases identical to TRBD1. This CDR3 contains 15 residues. Unmatched junction bases numbered 8, after V lost 4 bases and J lost 10 bases. Germline values: CDR1 MNHEY, CDR2 SVGAGI. The DNA for the CDR3 is TGTGCCAGCAGTTCCCCGGGACAGGGTCAATCACCCCTCCACTTT. Protein product: CASSSPGQGQSPLHF.

The chain employs TRBV24-1 and TRBJ2-3; 12 bases fit TRBD2. V lost 4 bases to trimming and J lost 0 bases; unmatched junction nucleotides: 4. CDR1 and CDR2 (germline): KGHDR, SFDVKD. The CDR3 sequence is 17 residues long. DNA for the CDR3: TGTGCCACCAGTGACCAAGGACTAGCGGGGAGCACAGATACGCAGTATTTT. Residues: CATSDQGLAGSTDTQYF.

The chain carries TRBV2 and TRBJ1-6, with 8 bases that match TRBD1. The length of the CDR3 is 16 residues. Losses at the gene ends were 6 bases for V and 5 bases for J; bases not matched to a gene: 9. Germline CDR1 is SNHLY and CDR2 is FYNNEI. CDR3 region: CASRSQGARNNSPLHF. The CDR3 DNA sequence: TGTGCCAGCAGGTCCCAGGGGGCACGGAATAATTCACCCCTCCACTTT.

The chain couples TRBV7-2 to TRBJ2-3; 9 bases are shared with TRBD2. V trimming: 1 base; J trimming: 4 bases; junction bases outside the gene matches: 3. Germline V gene sequence: CDR1 SGHTA, CDR2 FQGNSA. This CDR3 region has 15 residues. The CDR3 sequence: CASSLVASGADTQYF. The CDR3 nucleotides read TGTGCCAGCAGCTTAGTGGCTAGCGGGGCAGATACGCAGTATTTT.

The rearrangement joins TRBV14 to TRBJ2-1; TRBD2 is a possible D gene (6 bases). Germline values: CDR1 SGHDN, CDR2 FVKESK. The CDR3 sequence is 18 residues long. Trimming stripped 4 bases from V and 0 bases from J, with 19 bases between. CDR3 bases: TGTGCCAGCAGCCCCCGAGGAGGGTCTAGGAGCTCCTACAATGAGCAGTTCTTC. It codes for CASSPRGGSRSSYNEQFF.

J is TRBJ1-6 and V is TRBV15; no clear D. This CDR3 is 16 amino acids long. V gave up 0 bases and J gave up 7 bases, with 13 bases separating them. CDR1 LNHNV and CDR2 YYDKDF come from the germline V gene (reference sequence). The CDR3 DNA reads TGTGCCACCAGCAGAGATCGTACCCGGAGGAATTCACCCCTCCACTTT. Encoded protein: CATSRDRTRRNSPLHF.

This clone was picked up one time. The chain links TRBV18 to TRBJ2-3; 15 bases match TRBD2. The CDR3 totals 18 residues. Losses at the gene ends were 6 bases for V and 6 bases for J; bases not matched to a gene: 13. Germline V gene sequence: CDR1 KGHSH, CDR2 LQKENI. Here the CDR3 DNA reads TGTGCCAGCTCGCCCACTTTCACCGGGACTAGCGGGAGGGATACGCAGTATTTT. Encoded protein: CASSPTFTGTSGRDTQYF.

The chain uses TRBV7-8 and TRBJ2-5, with D tentatively TRBD1 (6 bases). Germline loops: CDR1 SGHVS, CDR2 FQNEAQ. The CDR3 is made up of 14 amino acids. The ends were cut back, 0 bases at V and 4 bases at J, with 9 bases in the middle. The DNA for the CDR3 is TGTGCCAGCAGCTTAGCGCCCAGGGGAGAGACCCAGTACTTC. Translation: CASSLAPRGETQYF.

A single count supports this clone. This chain connects TRBV7-9 to TRBJ1-1; 8 nucleotides align to TRBD1. The V gene end was trimmed by 5 bases and the J gene end by 3 bases; junction bases not matched to a gene: 8. CDR1 is SEHNR and CDR2 is FQNEAQ in the germline V gene (reference sequence). The CDR3 spans 15 residues. The CDR3 sequence: CASSRTGFRDTEAFF. Written as DNA, the CDR3 is TGTGCCAGCAGCCGGACAGGGTTTAGGGACACTGAAGCTTTCTTT.

The chain couples TRBV18 to TRBJ2-7; 9 positions agree with TRBD1. Germline lookup yields CDR1 KGHSH and CDR2 LQKENI. The CDR3 has 14 residues. The ends lost 4 bases at V and 8 bases at J; junction bases unmatched: 9. The CDR3 protein is CASSQRDRAQKQYF. CDR3 in DNA: TGTGCCAGCTCACAACGGGACAGGGCTCAAAAGCAGTACTTC.

The chain is built from TRBV5-1 and TRBJ2-1; D uncertain. This CDR3 spans 17 amino acids. The germline V and J ends were trimmed by 4 bases and 4 bases, with 21 bases remaining between them. Germline lookup yields CDR1 SGHRS and CDR2 YFSETQ. CDR3 residues: CASSPAGPPHIYNEQFF. The CDR3 coding sequence is TGCGCCAGCAGCCCGGCAGGCCCACCCCATATATACAATGAGCAGTTCTTC.

The chain recombines TRBV20-1 with TRBJ1-1; D perhaps matches TRBD1 (6 bases). Germline V gives CDR1 DFQATT, CDR2 SNEGSKA (reference sequence). The CDR3 is 15 residues long. Deletions cut 3 bases from V and 3 bases from J, with 17 bases between. The CDR3 here is CSASSSSGHYTEAFF. CDR3 DNA sequence: TGCAGTGCTAGTTCTTCATCGGGACATTACACTGAAGCTTTCTTT.

This clone was seen a few times. J is TRBJ2-3 and V is TRBV7-8; no firm D call. This CDR3 is built from 12 residues. With 1 base removed from V and 6 bases from J, the gap between germline ends came to 5 bases. Germline CDR1 SGHVS, CDR2 FQNEAQ. The CDR3 DNA sequence: TGTGCCAGCAGCTTAGTTGGCGATACGCAGTATTTT. Residues: CASSLVGDTQYF.

This chain joins TRBV12-2 and TRBJ1-1; the table assigns TRBD1, which was not confirmed against the DNA. TRBV12-2 is assigned pseudogene status. The CDR3 has 15 amino acids. Written as DNA, the CDR3 is TGTGCGAACCCCGGACAGGGGGTCTCGAACACTGAAGCTTTCTTT. It yields the protein CANPGQGVSNTEAFF.

This clone came up a few times. V and J are TRBV7-9 and TRBJ2-1, with D possibly TRBD2 on 7 matching bases. The ends were cut back, 5 bases at V and 0 bases at J, with 20 bases in the middle. The CDR3 covers 18 residues. Germline assignment: CDR1 SEHNR and CDR2 FQNEAQ (reference sequence). DNA of the CDR3: TGTGCCAGCAGCCCGAATCGGGGGGCAGGCAGCTCCTACAATGAGCAGTTCTTC. It codes for CASSPNRGAGSSYNEQFF.

Here the CDR3 reads CASSSTSVTYNEQFF. The CDR3 DNA is TGTGCCAGCAGCTCCACTAGCGTCACCTACAATGAGCAGTTCTTC. The chain employs TRBV11-2 and TRBJ2-1; 7 bases align to TRBD2. The V gene's germline CDR1 is SGHAT and CDR2 FQNNGV. The CDR3 runs 15 residues. V lost 4 bases, J lost 2 bases, and 5 bases stayed unmatched.